This TCR beta chain was sequenced for a study of control samples from healthy donors and cancer patients. Here immunoSEQ multiplex PCR was the method, and the copy in TCRdb shows in-frame clones only, minus some. There are tens of thousands of clones in the sample; about nine tenths occur only once, and around 5.1% lies in the top ten. V lost 6 bases, J lost 4 bases, and 19 bases lay in between. This CDR3 is 16 amino acids long. Germline values: CDR1 MDHEN, CDR2 SYDVKM. The chain recombines TRBV28 with TRBJ2-1; a weak D match, TRBD1 (5 bases). The clonotype was recovered from a man in his 60s with colorectal cancer. Sequencing was done on a sample of PBMCs. In nucleotides, the CDR3 is TGTGCCAGCAGATTTAAAGGGGCCCCGCCGTACAATGAGCAGTTCTTC. This sequence encodes CASRFKGAPPYNEQFF.